The clone carrying this T cell receptor beta chain occurred a few times. The antigen remains unidentified. The CDR3 consists of 15 residues. V lost 5 bases, J lost 5 bases, and 18 bases lay in between. Germline-derived CDR1 and CDR2 are SGHAT and FQNNGV. The sample comes from a study of T cell repertoires in cytomegalovirus infection. TCRdb fed the reads into MiXCR, producing one record per CDR3 protein. Altogether some 940,000 distinct CDR3 sequences are present, around a third being singletons, with the ten largest covering about an eighth. The source of this sequence is a human donor in good health (CMV status not recorded). Some clones in this sample may be carry-over from other donors' samples. Material: cultured CD8+ T cells from PBMCs, obtained from culture after CMV antigen stimulation. The chain couples TRBV11-2 to TRBJ1-2, with a possible D match to TRBD1 (5 bases). CDR3 region: CASSPRLGEVYGYTF. The CDR3 nucleotides are TGTGCCAGCAGCCCCCGGTTGGGGGAGGTGTATGGCTACACCTTC.